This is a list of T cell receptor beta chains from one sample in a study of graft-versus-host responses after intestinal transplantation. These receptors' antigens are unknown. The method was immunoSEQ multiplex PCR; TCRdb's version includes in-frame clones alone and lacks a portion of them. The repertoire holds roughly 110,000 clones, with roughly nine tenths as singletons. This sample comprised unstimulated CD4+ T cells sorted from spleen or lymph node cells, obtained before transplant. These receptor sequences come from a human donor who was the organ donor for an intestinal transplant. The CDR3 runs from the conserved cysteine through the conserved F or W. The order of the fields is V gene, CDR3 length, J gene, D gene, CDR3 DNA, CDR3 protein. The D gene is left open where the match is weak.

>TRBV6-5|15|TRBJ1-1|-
TGTGCCAGCAGAGAGGGTATCGGGATGAACACTGAAGCTTTCTTT
CASREGIGMNTEAFF
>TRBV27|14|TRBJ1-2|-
TGTGCCAGCAGGGGTAGGGGTCAAGGGCAAGGCTACACCTTC
CASRGRGQGQGYTF
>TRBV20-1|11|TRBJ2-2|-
TGCAGTGCTAGGGGTGGCGGGGAGCTGTTTTTT
CSARGGGELFF
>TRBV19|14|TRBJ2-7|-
TGTGCCAGTAGCTGGACCGACAGCTCCTACGAGCAGTACTTC
CASSWTDSSYEQYF
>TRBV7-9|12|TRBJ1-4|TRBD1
TGTGCCAGCAGCATTTCGACAGGGAGTACGTTTTTT
CASSISTGSTFF
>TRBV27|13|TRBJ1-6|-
TGTGCCAGCAGCGGGATCGATAATTCACCCCTCCACTTT
CASSGIDNSPLHF
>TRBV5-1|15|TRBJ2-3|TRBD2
TGCGCCAGCAGCCAACCGGGACTAGAGGTAGATACGCAGTATTTT
CASSQPGLEVDTQYF
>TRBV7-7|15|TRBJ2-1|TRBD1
TGTGCCAGCAGCTTGGACAGGGGTTCCTACAATGAGCAGTTCTTC
CASSLDRGSYNEQFF
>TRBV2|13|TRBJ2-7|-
TGTGCCAGCAGTGAGCAGGGCCCCTACGAGCAGTACTTC
CASSEQGPYEQYF
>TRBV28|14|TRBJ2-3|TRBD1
TGTGCCAGCAGACGGACAGGGGAAAGATATACGCAGTATTTT
CASRRTGERYTQYF
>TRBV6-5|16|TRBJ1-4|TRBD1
TGTGCCAGCAGTTACCTCGGACAGGGAGGTAATGAAAAACTGTTTTTT
CASSYLGQGGNEKLFF
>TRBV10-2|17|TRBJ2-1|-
TGCGCCAGCAGTGAGTCGAGAAAGGGGAGCTCCTACAATGAGCAGTTCTTC
CASSESRKGSSYNEQFF
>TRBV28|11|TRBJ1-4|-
TGTGCCAGCAGTTTTTCTGAAAAACTGTTTTTT
CASSFSEKLFF
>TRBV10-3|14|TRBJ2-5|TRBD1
TGTGCCATCAGTGGAACAGGGGTGAGGGAGACCCAGTACTTC
CAISGTGVRETQYF